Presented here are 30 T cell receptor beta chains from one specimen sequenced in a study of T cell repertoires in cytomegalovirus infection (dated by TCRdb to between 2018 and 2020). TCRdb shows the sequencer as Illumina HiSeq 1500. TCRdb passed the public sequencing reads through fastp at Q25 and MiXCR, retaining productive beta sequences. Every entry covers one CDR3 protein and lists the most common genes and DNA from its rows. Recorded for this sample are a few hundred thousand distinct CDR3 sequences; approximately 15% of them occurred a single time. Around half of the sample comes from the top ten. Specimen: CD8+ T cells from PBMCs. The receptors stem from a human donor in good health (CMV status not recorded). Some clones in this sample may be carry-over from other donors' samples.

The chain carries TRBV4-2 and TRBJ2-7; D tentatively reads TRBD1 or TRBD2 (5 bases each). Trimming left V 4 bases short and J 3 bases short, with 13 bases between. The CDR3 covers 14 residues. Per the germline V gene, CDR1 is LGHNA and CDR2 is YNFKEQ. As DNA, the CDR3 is TGTGCCAGCAGCCCCCGGGACGGATTCTACGAGCAGTACTTC. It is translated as CASSPRDGFYEQYF.

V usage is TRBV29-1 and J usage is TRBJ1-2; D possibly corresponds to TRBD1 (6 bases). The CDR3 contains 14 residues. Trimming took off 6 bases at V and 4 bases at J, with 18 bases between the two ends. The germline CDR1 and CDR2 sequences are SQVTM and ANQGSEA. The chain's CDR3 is CSVPRGEGGYGYTF. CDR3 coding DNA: TGCAGCGTACCCCGCGGGGAAGGGGGCTATGGCTACACCTTC. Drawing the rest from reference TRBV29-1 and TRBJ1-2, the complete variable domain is SAVISQKPSRDICQRGTSLTIQCQVDSQVTMMFWYRQQPGQSLTLIATANQGSEATYESGFVIDKFPISRPNLTFSTLTVSNMSPEDSSIYLCSVPRGEGGYGYTFGSGTRLTVV.

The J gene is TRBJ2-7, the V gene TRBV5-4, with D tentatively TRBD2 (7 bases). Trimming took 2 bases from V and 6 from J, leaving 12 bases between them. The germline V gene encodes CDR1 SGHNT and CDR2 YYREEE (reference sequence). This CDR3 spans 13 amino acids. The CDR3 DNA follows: TGTGCCAGCAGCTTTGGGGGGGCGGGCGAGCAGTACTTC. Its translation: CASSFGGAGEQYF.

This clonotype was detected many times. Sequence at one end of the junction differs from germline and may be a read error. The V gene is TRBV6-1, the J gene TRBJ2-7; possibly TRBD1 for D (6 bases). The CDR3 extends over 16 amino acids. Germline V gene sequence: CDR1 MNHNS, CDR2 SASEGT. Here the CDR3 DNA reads TGTGCCAGCAGCGAAGGCCGTCAGGGGATTCCCTACGAGCAGTACTTC. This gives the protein CASSEGRQGIPYEQYF.

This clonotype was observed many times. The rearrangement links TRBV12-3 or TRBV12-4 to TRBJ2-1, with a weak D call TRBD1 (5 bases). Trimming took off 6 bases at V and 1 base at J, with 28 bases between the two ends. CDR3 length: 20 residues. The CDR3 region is CASSSSRLVRRGISYNEQFF. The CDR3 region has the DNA TGTGCCAGCAGCTCATCCCGGCTGGTTCGTAGGGGAATATCCTACAATGAGCAGTTCTTC.

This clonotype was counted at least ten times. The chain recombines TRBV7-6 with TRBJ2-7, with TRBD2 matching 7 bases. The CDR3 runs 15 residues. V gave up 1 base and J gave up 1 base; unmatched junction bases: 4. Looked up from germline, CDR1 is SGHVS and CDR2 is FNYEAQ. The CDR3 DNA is TGTGCCAGCAGCTTAGAGGCTAGCGGATCCTACGAGCAGTACTTC. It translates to CASSLEASGSYEQYF.

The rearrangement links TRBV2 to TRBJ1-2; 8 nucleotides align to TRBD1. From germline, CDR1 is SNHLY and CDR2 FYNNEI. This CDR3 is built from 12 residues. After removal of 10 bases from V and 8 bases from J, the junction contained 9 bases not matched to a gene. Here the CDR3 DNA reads TGTGCCACCTTGGACAGGGTAGACGGCTACACCTTC. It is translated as CATLDRVDGYTF.

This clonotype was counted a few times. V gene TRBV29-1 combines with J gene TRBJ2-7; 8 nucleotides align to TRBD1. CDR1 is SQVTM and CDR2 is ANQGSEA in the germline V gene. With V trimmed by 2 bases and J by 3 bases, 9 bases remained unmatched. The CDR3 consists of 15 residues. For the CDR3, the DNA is TGCAGCGTTGAAACCGGACAGGGACGAGTCTACGAGCAGTACTTC. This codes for CSVETGQGRVYEQYF.

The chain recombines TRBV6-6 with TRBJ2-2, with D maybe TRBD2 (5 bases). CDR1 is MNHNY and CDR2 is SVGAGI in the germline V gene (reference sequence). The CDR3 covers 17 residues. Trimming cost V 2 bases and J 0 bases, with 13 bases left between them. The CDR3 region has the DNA TGTGCCAGCAGTTACCCTGGACTGATTACGAACACCGGGGAGCTGTTTTTT. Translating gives CASSYPGLITNTGELFF.

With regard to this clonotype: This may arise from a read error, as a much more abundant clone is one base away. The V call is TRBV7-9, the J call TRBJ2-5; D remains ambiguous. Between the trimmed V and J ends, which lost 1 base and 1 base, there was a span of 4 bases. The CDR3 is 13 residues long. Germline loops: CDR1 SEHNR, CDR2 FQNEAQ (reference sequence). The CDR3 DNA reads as TGTGCCAGCAGCTTAGTCTTCCAAGAGACCCAGTACTTC. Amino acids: CASSLVFQETQYF.

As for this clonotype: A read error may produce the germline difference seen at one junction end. This CDR3 reads CATSLTAMNTEAFF. In nucleotides, the CDR3 is TGTGCCACCAGTTTAACAGCTATGAACACTGAAGCTTTCTTT. The chain combines TRBV12-3 or TRBV12-4 with TRBJ1-1; D is uncertain. The CDR3 extends over 14 amino acids.

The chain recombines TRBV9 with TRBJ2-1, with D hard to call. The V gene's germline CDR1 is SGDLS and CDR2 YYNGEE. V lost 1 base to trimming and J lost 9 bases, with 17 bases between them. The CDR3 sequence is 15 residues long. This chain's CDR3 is CASSVMNTMAPEQFF. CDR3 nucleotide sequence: TGTGCCAGCAGCGTAATGAATACGATGGCTCCTGAGCAGTTCTTC.

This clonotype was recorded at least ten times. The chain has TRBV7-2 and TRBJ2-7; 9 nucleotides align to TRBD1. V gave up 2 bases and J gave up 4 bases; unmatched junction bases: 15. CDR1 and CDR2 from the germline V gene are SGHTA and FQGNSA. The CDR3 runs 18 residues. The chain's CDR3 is CASSLKIRDRAPYYEQYF. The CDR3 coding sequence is TGTGCCAGCAGCTTAAAAATACGGGACAGGGCGCCTTATTACGAGCAGTACTTC.

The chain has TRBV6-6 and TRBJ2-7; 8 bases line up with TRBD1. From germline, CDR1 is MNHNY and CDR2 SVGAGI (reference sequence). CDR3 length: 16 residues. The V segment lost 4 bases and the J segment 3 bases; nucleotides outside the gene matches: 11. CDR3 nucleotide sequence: TGTGCCAGCAGTTTCGTCGGACAGGGTAGGATCTACGAGCAGTACTTC. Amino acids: CASSFVGQGRIYEQYF.

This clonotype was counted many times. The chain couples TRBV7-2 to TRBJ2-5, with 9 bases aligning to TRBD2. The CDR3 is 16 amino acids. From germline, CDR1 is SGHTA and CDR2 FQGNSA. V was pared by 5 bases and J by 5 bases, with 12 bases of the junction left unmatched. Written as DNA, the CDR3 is TGTGCCAGCAGCCTATTAGGGAGCGGGGGGCGGGAGACCCAGTACTTC. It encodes CASSLLGSGGRETQYF.

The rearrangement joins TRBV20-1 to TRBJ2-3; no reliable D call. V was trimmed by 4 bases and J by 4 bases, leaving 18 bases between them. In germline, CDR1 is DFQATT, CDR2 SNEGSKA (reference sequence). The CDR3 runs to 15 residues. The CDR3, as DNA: TGCAGTGCTATGGGTGGCGGTCTGGTCGCAGATACGCAGTATTTT. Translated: CSAMGGGLVADTQYF.

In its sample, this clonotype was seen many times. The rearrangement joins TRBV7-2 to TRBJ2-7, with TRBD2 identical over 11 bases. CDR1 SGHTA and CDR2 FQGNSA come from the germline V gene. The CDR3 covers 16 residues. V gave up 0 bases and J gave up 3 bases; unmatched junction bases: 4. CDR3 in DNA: TGTGCCAGCAGCTTAGCCGGGGGGACTAGCGGCTACGAGCAGTACTTC. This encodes CASSLAGGTSGYEQYF. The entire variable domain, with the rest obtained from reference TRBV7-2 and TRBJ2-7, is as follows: GAGVSQSPSNKVTEKGKDVELRCDPISGHTALYWYRQSLGQGLEFLIYFQGNSAPDKSGLPSDRFSAERTGGSVSTLTIQRTQQEDSAVYLCASSLAGGTSGYEQYFGPGTRLTVT.

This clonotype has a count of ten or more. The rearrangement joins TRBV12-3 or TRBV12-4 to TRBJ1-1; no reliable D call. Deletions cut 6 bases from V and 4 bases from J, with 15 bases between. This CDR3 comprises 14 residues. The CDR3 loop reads CASSPTFWATEAFF. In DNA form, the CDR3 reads TGTGCCAGCAGCCCCACGTTTTGGGCCACTGAAGCTTTCTTT.

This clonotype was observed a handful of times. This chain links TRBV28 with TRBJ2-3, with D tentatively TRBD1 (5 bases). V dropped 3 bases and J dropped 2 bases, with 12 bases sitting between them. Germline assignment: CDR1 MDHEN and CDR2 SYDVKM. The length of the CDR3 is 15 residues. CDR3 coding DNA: TGTGCCAGCAGTTTGACAGAGAGCAACACAGATACGCAGTATTTT. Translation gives CASSLTESNTDTQYF.

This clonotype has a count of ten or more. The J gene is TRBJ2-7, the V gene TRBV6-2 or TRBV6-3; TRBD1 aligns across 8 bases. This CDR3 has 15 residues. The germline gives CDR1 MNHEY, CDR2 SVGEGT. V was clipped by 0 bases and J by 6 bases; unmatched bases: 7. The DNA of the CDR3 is TGTGCCAGCAGTTACTCCCCGGACAGGGCTTCCGAGCAGTACTTC. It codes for CASSYSPDRASEQYF.

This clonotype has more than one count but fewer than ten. The CDR3 loop is CASSDPSGTNTEAFF. CDR3 sequence (DNA): TGTGCCAGCAGTGACCCAAGTGGGACGAACACTGAAGCTTTCTTT. The rearrangement joins TRBV2 to TRBJ1-1, with D perhaps matching TRBD1 (5 bases). CDR3 size: 15 residues. Germline V gene data show CDR1 as SNHLY and CDR2 as FYNNEI. V was pared by 3 bases and J by 1 base, with 12 bases between.

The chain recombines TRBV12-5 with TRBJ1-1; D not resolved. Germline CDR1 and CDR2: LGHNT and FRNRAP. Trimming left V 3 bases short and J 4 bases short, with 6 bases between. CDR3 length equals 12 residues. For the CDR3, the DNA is TGTGCTAGTGGTTTCCAGACCACTGAAGCTTTCTTT. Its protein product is CASGFQTTEAFF.

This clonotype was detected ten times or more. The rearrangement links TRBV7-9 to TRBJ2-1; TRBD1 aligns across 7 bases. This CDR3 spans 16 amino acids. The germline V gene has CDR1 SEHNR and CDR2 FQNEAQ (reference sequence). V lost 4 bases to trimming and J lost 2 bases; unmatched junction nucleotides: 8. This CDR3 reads CASSSRDSTTYNEQFF. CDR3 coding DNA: TGTGCCAGCAGCTCAAGGGACAGTACAACCTACAATGAGCAGTTCTTC. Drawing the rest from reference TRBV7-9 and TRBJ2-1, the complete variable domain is DTGVSQNPRHKITKRGQNVTFRCDPISEHNRLYWYRQTLGQGPEFLTYFQNEAQLEKSRLLSDRFSAERPKGSFSTLEIQRTEQGDSAMYLCASSSRDSTTYNEQFFGPGTRLTVL.

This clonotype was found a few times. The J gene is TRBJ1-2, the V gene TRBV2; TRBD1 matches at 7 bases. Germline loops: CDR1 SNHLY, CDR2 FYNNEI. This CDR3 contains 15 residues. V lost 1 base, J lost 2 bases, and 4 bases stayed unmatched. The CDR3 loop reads CASSEGDSFNYGYTF. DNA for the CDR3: TGTGCCAGCAGTGAAGGGGACAGCTTCAACTATGGCTACACCTTC.

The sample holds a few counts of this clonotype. The CDR3 sequence: CASSQEGDIRLVSGNTIYF. Written as DNA, the CDR3 is TGCGCCAGCAGCCAAGAAGGGGACATCAGGCTTGTCTCCGGAAACACCATATATTTT. The V and J genes are TRBV4-1 and TRBJ1-3; tentatively, D is TRBD1 (6 bases). This CDR3 spans 19 amino acids. Germline CDR1 and CDR2: MGHRA and YSYEKL. Trimming left V 0 bases short and J 4 bases short, with 22 bases between.

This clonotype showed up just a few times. This CDR3 reads CASVEGSSYEQYF. Written as DNA, the CDR3 is TGTGCCAGCGTCGAGGGGTCCTCCTACGAGCAGTACTTC. This chain links TRBV6-2 or TRBV6-3 with TRBJ2-7; D is possibly TRBD1 or TRBD2 (5 bases each). This CDR3 contains 13 residues. Germline V gene data show CDR1 as MNHEY and CDR2 as SVGEGT. Between the trimmed V and J ends, which lost 8 bases and 0 bases, there was a span of 11 bases.

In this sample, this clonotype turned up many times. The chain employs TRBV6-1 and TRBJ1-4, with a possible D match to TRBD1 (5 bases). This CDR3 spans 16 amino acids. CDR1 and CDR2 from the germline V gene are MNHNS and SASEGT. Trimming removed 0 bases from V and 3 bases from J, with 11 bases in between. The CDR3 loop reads CASSEAGVVANEKLFF. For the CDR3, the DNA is TGTGCCAGCAGTGAAGCAGGGGTTGTAGCTAATGAAAAACTGTTTTTT.

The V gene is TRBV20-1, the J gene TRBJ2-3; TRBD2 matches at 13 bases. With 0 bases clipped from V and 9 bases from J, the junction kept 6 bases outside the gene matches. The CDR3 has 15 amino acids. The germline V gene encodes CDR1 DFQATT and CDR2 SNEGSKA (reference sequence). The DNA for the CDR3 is TGCAGTGCTAGAGATCCCCGGACTAGCGGGAGAACGCAGTATTTT. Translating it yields CSARDPRTSGRTQYF.

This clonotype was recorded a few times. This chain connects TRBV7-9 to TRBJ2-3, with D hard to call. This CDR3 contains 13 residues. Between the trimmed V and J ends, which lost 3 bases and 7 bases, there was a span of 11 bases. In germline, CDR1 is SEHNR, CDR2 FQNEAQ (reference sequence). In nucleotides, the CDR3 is TGTGCCAGCAGCTTCTCGATCGAAAATACGCAGTATTTT. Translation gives CASSFSIENTQYF.

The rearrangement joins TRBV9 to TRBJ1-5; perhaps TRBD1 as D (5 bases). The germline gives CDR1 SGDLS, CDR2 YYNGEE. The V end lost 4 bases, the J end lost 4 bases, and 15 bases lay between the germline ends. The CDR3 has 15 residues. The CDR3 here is CASSPTWTFNQPQHF. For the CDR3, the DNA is TGTGCCAGCAGCCCGACGTGGACATTTAATCAGCCCCAGCATTTT.